This is a list of T cell receptor beta chains from one sample in a study of blood T cell repertoires in COVID-19. Generated by immunoSEQ multiplex PCR, the TCRdb table keeps only in-frame clones and is missing some. The profile covers approximately 440,000 clones, with 88% appearing a single time and roughly an eighth taken by the ten largest. Source material: peripheral blood. The receptors come from a woman aged 45-59 years with COVID-19, enrolled during active disease. CDR3s include the opening cysteine and the closing phenylalanine or tryptophan. A D gene is named only where the DNA matches it firmly. Size is stated for part of the rows, as once, few or many counts, or as a class when the clone is expanded.

NA | TRBJ1-1 | TRBV7-9 | NA | TGTGCCAGCAGCCAAGGGGCATCAAGTGAAGCTTTCTTT | CASSQGASSEAFF
NA | TRBJ1-3 | TRBV5-8 | once | TGTGCCAGCAGCTTTGGGCCTTCTGGAAACACCATATATTTT | CASSFGPSGNTIYF
TRBD1 | TRBJ2-1 | TRBV10-1 | NA | TGCGCCAGCAGTGGGCCGGGACAGGGCTACAATGAGCAGTTCTTC | CASSGPGQGYNEQFF
NA | TRBJ1-1 | TRBV7-9 | NA | TGTGCCAGCAGCTTACCCGGACAACTGAACACTGAAGCTTTCTTC | CASSLPGQLNTEAFF
NA | TRBJ1-1 | TRBV10-2 | NA | TGCGCCAGCAGGCCCGAAGACAGGACGATGAACACTGAAGCTTTCTTT | CASRPEDRTMNTEAFF
NA | TRBJ1-6 | TRBV5-5 | NA | TGTGCCAGCAGCTTGGCCCGAGACAGTAATTCACCCCTCCACTTT | CASSLARDSNSPLHF
NA | TRBJ2-3 | TRBV5-3 | NA | TGTGCCAGAAGCTCCCGCTCGGGACTCCTCGTGGGCACAGATACGCAGTATTTT | CARSSRSGLLVGTDTQYF
TRBD1 | TRBJ2-7 | TRBV20-1 | few | TGCAGTGCTAGTGAGGTTGATGCAGGGGGCCCGTACGAGCAGTACTTC | CSASEVDAGGPYEQYF
TRBD1 | TRBJ1-1 | TRBV7-8 | once | TGTGCCAGCAGACAGGGGGCAGAGAACACTGAAGCTTTCTTT | CASRQGAENTEAFF
NA | TRBJ1-1 | TRBV7-9 | NA | TGTGCCAGCAGCTTGGCGGGGGGTGAAGCTTTCTTT | CASSLAGGEAFF
TRBD1 | TRBJ1-1 | TRBV7-8 | NA | TGTGCCAGCAGTCTCAGGGGGAGTGCGATGAACACTGAAGCTTTCTTT | CASSLRGSAMNTEAFF
NA | TRBJ1-4 | TRBV7-6 | NA | TGTGCCAGCAGCTCCGCGGGGGGGTATAATGAAAAACTGTTTTTT | CASSSAGGYNEKLFF
NA | TRBJ2-2 | TRBV14 | once | TGTGCCAGCAGCCAAAGCGGGCCCCTTTTGAACACCGGGGAGCTGTTTTTT | CASSQSGPLLNTGELFF
TRBD1 | TRBJ1-2 | TRBV6-5 | NA | TGTGCCAGCAACCGGGGGACAGGGAAAGGCTACACCTTC | CASNRGTGKGYTF
NA | TRBJ1-4 | TRBV6-5 | once | TGTGCCAGCAGTCTTAATGAAAAACTGTTTTTT | CASSLNEKLFF
NA | TRBJ2-1 | TRBV2 | NA | TGTGCCAGCAGTGACCCCCGGGACTTGAACAATGAGCAGTTCTTC | CASSDPRDLNNEQFF
NA | TRBJ2-7 | TRBV4-1 | NA | TGCGCCAGCAGCCAAGATTCAAGGGGCGAGCAGTACTTC | CASSQDSRGEQYF
NA | TRBJ1-2 | TRBV29-1 | NA | TGCAGCGTTTCGTCGGGGGTCCAATATGGCTACACCTTC | CSVSSGVQYGYTF
NA | TRBJ1-2 | TRBV2 | once | TGTGCCAGCCGGAATGGGCCCAGCTTTGCTAACTATGGCTACACCTTC | CASRNGPSFANYGYTF
NA | TRBJ2-1 | TRBV19 | NA | TGTGCCACAGCGTGCGAATCCTACAATGAGCAGTTCTTC | CATACESYNEQFF
NA | TRBJ1-1 | TRBV6-1 | NA | TGTGCCAGCAGTGAGCAGGGTTCGAACACTGAAGCTTTCTTT | CASSEQGSNTEAFF
NA | TRBJ2-1 | TRBV19 | NA | TGTGCCAGTAGTATTGCAGTGGGGCCGAGCTCCTACAATGAGCAGTTCTTC | CASSIAVGPSSYNEQFF
TRBD1 | TRBJ2-1 | TRBV29-1 | NA | TGCAGCGTTGCTCCCCCAGGGGGTCCCAATGAGCAGTTCTTC | CSVAPPGGPNEQFF
NA | TRBJ1-6 | TRBV6-6 | NA | TGTGCCAGCAGCCCCCAGGATGGTTCACCCCTCCACTTT | CASSPQDGSPLHF
TRBD2 | TRBJ2-2 | TRBV4-1 | NA | TGCGCCAGCAGCCAAGCCCGACTAGCGGGGCCAACGAACACCGGGGAGCTGTTTTTT | CASSQARLAGPTNTGELFF
TRBD2 | TRBJ2-5 | TRBV18 | NA | TGTGCCAGCTCACCACGTCAACTAGCGGGGCATGGAAGCCAAGAGACCCAGTACTTC | CASSPRQLAGHGSQETQYF
NA | TRBJ1-2 | TRBV28 | NA | TGTGCCAGCAGTTTCCAGGCAGCCTATGGCTACACCTTC | CASSFQAAYGYTF
TRBD1 | TRBJ2-7 | TRBV6-1 | NA | TGTGCCAGCAGTGAAAGGACAGGGGGCGGCCTTTATGTGTCCTACGAGCAGTACTTC | CASSERTGGGLYVSYEQYF
TRBD1 | TRBJ2-3 | TRBV5-1 | NA | TGCGCCAGCAGCCCGGACAGGGGGCGAACAGATACGCAGTATTTT | CASSPDRGRTDTQYF
NA | TRBJ1-2 | TRBV6-1 | NA | TGTGCCAGCAGTGTGAGCAGGGGAATTTTCACGAACTATGGCTACACCTTC | CASSVSRGIFTNYGYTF
NA | TRBJ2-7 | TRBV7-9 | NA | TGTGCCAGCAGCTTGCAACTGGGGCGGATGGGCTACGAGCAGTACTTC | CASSLQLGRMGYEQYF
NA | TRBJ1-1 | TRBV18 | NA | TGTGCCAGCTCACCTGAACAGGTGAACACTGAAGCTTTCTTT | CASSPEQVNTEAFF
NA | TRBJ2-3 | TRBV4-1 | NA | TGCGCCAGCAGCCCAACAAGCACAGATACGCAGTATTTT | CASSPTSTDTQYF
NA | TRBJ2-1 | TRBV11-2 | NA | TGTGCCAGCAGCTTAGGGGGCCACCCGGGCAATGAGCAGTTCTTC | CASSLGGHPGNEQFF
NA | TRBJ2-7 | TRBV2 | NA | TGTGCCAGCAGGTACCCACTGAACTACGAGCAGTACTTC | CASRYPLNYEQYF
NA | TRBJ1-5 | TRBV19 | once | TGTGCCAGTAGTGGAGCTGGGGGGGGTAGAGTTCAGCCCCAGCATTTT | CASSGAGGGRVQPQHF
NA | TRBJ1-1 | TRBV11-2 | NA | TGTGCCAGCAGCCAAAGGAGGGCGGGGAACACTGAAGCTTTCTTT | CASSQRRAGNTEAFF
TRBD1 | TRBJ1-5 | TRBV30 | few | TGTGCCATAGGACAGGGAGGAGATCAGCCCCAGCATTTT | CAIGQGGDQPQHF
NA | TRBJ1-1 | TRBV29-1 | once | TGCAGCGCACGGACCGGGGTCACTGAAGCTTTCTTT | CSARTGVTEAFF
NA | TRBJ2-3 | TRBV19 | NA | TGTGCCAGCGGTCCTAGCACAGATACGCAGTATTTT | CASGPSTDTQYF
NA | TRBJ1-2 | TRBV10-3 | NA | TGTGCCATCAGTGGGCCAGGAGGTAATGGCTACACCTTC | CAISGPGGNGYTF
NA | TRBJ2-6 | TRBV6-5 | NA | TGTGCCAGCAGGTCTCAGAACTCTGGGGCCAACGTCCTGACTTTC | CASRSQNSGANVLTF
NA | TRBJ1-2 | TRBV27 | once | TGTGCCAGCAGTAAACAGGGAGTTGGCTACACCTTC | CASSKQGVGYTF
NA | TRBJ1-3 | TRBV7-9 | NA | TGTGCCAGCAATCGGGGTGCTGGAAACACCATATATTTT | CASNRGAGNTIYF
TRBD2 | TRBJ2-7 | TRBV11-2 | NA | TGTGCCAGCAGAAAAGCGGGGGGGCTCTCTTTATACGAGCAGTACTTC | CASRKAGGLSLYEQYF
TRBD2 | TRBJ2-3 | TRBV7-3 | NA | TGTGCCAGCAGCCCCTCTAGCGGGGTCTCAGATACGCAGTATTTT | CASSPSSGVSDTQYF
TRBD2 | TRBJ2-7 | TRBV5-6 | once | TGTGCCAGCAGCTCCAAGCGGGGGGCCGCCCACGAGCAGTACTTC | CASSSKRGAAHEQYF
TRBD1 | TRBJ1-2 | TRBV9 | once | TGTGCCAGCAGCGTAGGTGGGACAGGGGCTCTCGGTGGCTACACCTTC | CASSVGGTGALGGYTF
NA | TRBJ2-3 | TRBV3-1/TRBV3-2 | NA | TGTGCCAGCAGCTCCGGAGCAGATACGCAGTATTTT | CASSSGADTQYF
NA | TRBJ1-1 | TRBV10-2 | NA | TGCGCCAGCAGTGAGGTACAGTCGAACACTGAAGCTTTCTTT | CASSEVQSNTEAFF
TRBD1 | TRBJ1-3 | TRBV6-5 | NA | TGTGCCAGCAGCTCCGGCAGGGGGGGAAACACCATATATTTT | CASSSGRGGNTIYF
TRBD1 | TRBJ1-3 | TRBV3-1/TRBV3-2 | NA | TGTGCCAGCAGCCCGGACAGGGTCGGAAACACCATATATTTT | CASSPDRVGNTIYF
TRBD1 | TRBJ1-1 | TRBV10-3 | NA | TGTGCCACCGCCGGGACAGGGAACACTGAAGCTTTCTTT | CATAGTGNTEAFF
NA | TRBJ1-1 | TRBV20-1 | NA | TGCAGTGCTGAGAGATCCACTGAAGCTTTCTTT | CSAERSTEAFF
NA | TRBJ2-2 | TRBV27 | NA | TGTGCCAGCAGTTTTTCCGCAGGATGGATCACCGGGGAGCTGTTTTTT | CASSFSAGWITGELFF